These 21 T cell receptor beta chains came from one sample sequenced in a study of molecular identifiers for immune sequencing clone quantification (dated by TCRdb to the late 2010s). Library prep was done by PCR. The sequencer was a NextSeq 500. TCRdb applied fastp at Q25 and MiXCR to the public reads, then kept only in-frame beta chains. Every entry covers one CDR3 protein and lists the most common genes and DNA from its rows. Recorded for this sample are approximately 590,000 distinct CDR3 sequences; roughly 25% of them occurred a single time. The ten largest clones represent 0.75% to 0.8% of the sample. The specimen was naive CD8+ T cells from blood, with Jurkat cell RNA spiked in. Reading the label with the study, this specimen's cell subset or site is: FACS-sorted CD8+CD4-CCR7+CD45RA+ naive T cells. These receptors were taken from a human donor in good health. Some libraries in this study had Jurkat cell RNA spiked in.

The sample holds many counts of this clonotype. The chain recombines TRBV10-3 with TRBJ2-7; D may be TRBD2 (5 bases). Trimming removed 2 bases from V and 3 bases from J, with 14 bases in between. CDR1 and CDR2 (germline): ENHRY, SYGVKD. CDR3 size: 15 residues. The CDR3 sequence: CAISEVTAAIYEQYF. The CDR3 region has the DNA TGTGCCATCAGTGAGGTAACAGCGGCCATCTACGAGCAGTACTTC.

With regard to this clonotype: A much larger clone lies one base from this, so it may be a read error. The chain combines TRBV6-1 with TRBJ1-1; D is unresolved. The CDR3 sequence is 12 residues long. CDR1 is MNHNS, CDR2 SASEGT, per germline. CDR3 region: CTTILRNTEAFF. CDR3 nucleotide sequence: TGTACCACTATCCTGCGGAACACTGAAGCTTTCTTT.

V gene TRBV14 combines with J gene TRBJ1-4; weak D call: TRBD1 (5 bases). This CDR3 is 16 amino acids long. With 2 bases removed from V and 7 bases from J, the gap between germline ends came to 17 bases. Germline assignment: CDR1 SGHDN and CDR2 FVKESK. CDR3 coding DNA: TGTGCCAGCAGCCAACATGTCCCGAGAAGGGGTGAAAAACTGTTTTTT. It codes for CASSQHVPRRGEKLFF.

The sample holds many counts of this clonotype. The chain combines TRBV21-1 with TRBJ2-6; no check of the table's D call, TRBD1, against the DNA was made. TRBV21-1 is described as a pseudogene. This CDR3 region has 20 residues. CDR3 amino acids: CASSKAGRTGSPSGANVLTF. As DNA, the CDR3 is TGTGCCAGCAGCAAAGCGGGTCGAACAGGAAGCCCCTCTGGGGCCAACGTCCTGACTTTC.

The J gene is TRBJ2-3, the V gene TRBV19; 8 bases match TRBD2. CDR3 length: 15 amino acids. Germline V CDR1 and CDR2: LNHDA, SQIVND (reference sequence). V was pared by 3 bases and J by 1 base, with 3 bases of the junction left unmatched. The CDR3 is CASSMSGGGTDTQYF. CDR3 DNA: TGTGCCAGTAGTATGAGCGGGGGCGGCACAGATACGCAGTATTTT.

The genes are TRBV19 and TRBJ2-3; unclear D gene. This CDR3 region has 14 residues. Germline lookup yields CDR1 LNHDA and CDR2 SQIVND (reference sequence). Trimming pared 1 base from V and 0 bases from J, leaving 5 bases between. CDR3: CASSIVASTDTQYF. CDR3 bases: TGTGCCAGTAGTATAGTAGCTAGCACAGATACGCAGTATTTT.

This clonotype was picked up many times. The genes are TRBV6-5 and TRBJ2-2; tentatively, D is TRBD2 (5 bases). Per germline, CDR1 MNHEY and CDR2 SVGAGI. V was clipped by 6 bases and J by 1 base, with 9 bases between them. The length of the CDR3 is 14 residues. The CDR3 region is CASSPAGNTGELFF. CDR3 DNA: TGTGCCAGCAGCCCGGCGGGGAACACCGGGGAGCTGTTTTTT.

The rearrangement uses TRBV4-3 and TRBJ2-2; TRBD2 matches at 9 bases. The CDR3 runs 17 residues. The trim removed 0 bases at V and 6 bases at J, leaving 8 bases unmatched. The germline CDR1 and CDR2 sequences are LGHNA and YSLEER. DNA of the CDR3: TGCGCCAGCAGCCAAGACCCGACTAGCGGTTCTCCCGGGGAGCTGTTTTTT. It translates to CASSQDPTSGSPGELFF.

This sequence joins TRBV19 and TRBJ2-7; 10 bases map to TRBD1. Trimming removed 3 bases from V and 7 bases from J; junction bases left unmatched: 15. Germline V gene lookup returns CDR1 LNHDA and CDR2 SQIVND (reference sequence). The CDR3 is 17 amino acids. The CDR3 DNA follows: TGTGCCAGTAGTATCCGATGGGACAGGGGAGAGGCGAGGGAGCAGTACTTC. As protein: CASSIRWDRGEAREQYF. Variable domain in full (rest from reference TRBV19 and TRBJ2-7): DGGITQSPKYLFRKEGQNVTLSCEQNLNHDAMYWYRQDPGQGLRLIYYSQIVNDFQKGDIAEGYSVSREKKESFPLTVTSAQKNPTAFYLCASSIRWDRGEAREQYFGPGTRLTVT.

This clonotype has at least ten counts. The CDR3 DNA reads TGCAGCGTTAGAGGCGGGGTGCAAGAGACCCAGTACTTC. It yields the protein CSVRGGVQETQYF. The rearrangement uses TRBV29-1 and TRBJ2-5; the D gene is possibly TRBD2 (6 bases). Trimming pared 5 bases from V and 2 bases from J, leaving 12 bases between. The CDR3 contains 13 residues. CDR1 SQVTM and CDR2 ANQGSEA come from the germline V gene.

V usage is TRBV28 and J usage is TRBJ2-7; D not certain. The V end lost 4 bases, the J end lost 7 bases, and 14 bases lay between the germline ends. CDR3 length: 13 residues. Germline CDR1 MDHEN, CDR2 SYDVKM. CDR3 loop: CASSSPGMGEQYF. CDR3 DNA: TGTGCCAGCAGTTCCCCGGGCATGGGTGAGCAGTACTTC.

The chain is built from TRBV13 and TRBJ1-4, with no clear D. CDR1 PRHDT and CDR2 FYEKMQ come from the germline V gene (reference sequence). The V gene lost 4 bases and the J gene lost 10 bases, with 10 bases spanning the gap. The CDR3 has 12 residues. As DNA, the CDR3 is TGTGCCAGCAGCTCCGGTCGTGGAAAACTGTTTTTT. As protein: CASSSGRGKLFF. The full variable domain, with the rest looked up from reference TRBV13 and TRBJ1-4, is AAGVIQSPRHLIKEKRETATLKCYPIPRHDTVYWYQQGPGQDPQFLISFYEKMQSDKGSIPDRFSAQQFSDYHSELNMSSLELGDSALYFCASSSGRGKLFFGSGTQLSVL.

About this clonotype: A much larger clone lies a single base off, so this may be a read error. The CDR3 carries no conserved terminal phenylalanine or tryptophan, so it likely arises from a read error. The chain carries TRBV25-1 and TRBJ2-3, with D unclear. The CDR3 runs to 12 residues. Per germline, CDR1 MGHDK and CDR2 SYGVNS. V lost 5 bases to trimming and J lost 4 bases, with 7 bases between them. The CDR3: CASSYGPDTQYL. The CDR3 DNA reads TGTGCCAGCAGTTACGGACCAGATACGCAGTATCTT.

This clonotype turned up a few times. The rearrangement joins TRBV5-3 to TRBJ1-5, with TRBD1 identical over 8 bases. TRBV5-3 is filed as an ORF, its function uncertain. The CDR3 consists of 17 residues. V shed 5 bases and J 4 bases; nucleotides not matched to a gene: 14. CDR3 bases: TGTGCCAGAAGTTCTAAATGGGACAGGCCTATTAATCAGCCCCAGCATTTT. This translates into CARSSKWDRPINQPQHF.

This clonotype appeared many times. CDR3 loop: CASSLGQAPLLRYF. The CDR3 DNA reads as TGTGCCAGCAGCCTGGGACAGGCGCCCCTTTTACGGTACTTC. The chain has TRBV13 and TRBJ2-7; 8 bases are shared with TRBD1. From germline, CDR1 is PRHDT and CDR2 FYEKMQ (reference sequence). V gave up 5 bases and J gave up 12 bases; unmatched junction bases: 15. The CDR3 is 14 amino acids.

The chain has TRBV4-3 and TRBJ1-5, with D possibly matching TRBD1 (6 bases). Deletions cut 0 bases from V and 6 bases from J, with 12 bases between. The length of the CDR3 is 15 residues. Germline values: CDR1 LGHNA, CDR2 YSLEER. The CDR3 region has the DNA TGCGCCAGCAGCCAAGATTTCGGGGGCTCTCAGCCCCAGCATTTT. This sequence encodes CASSQDFGGSQPQHF.

This rearrangement joins TRBV7-9 to TRBJ1-2; D not certain. Germline V lookup: CDR1 SEHNR, CDR2 FQNEAQ (reference sequence). The CDR3 runs to 15 residues. V shed 4 bases and J shed 0 bases, with 12 bases lying between them. The CDR3 loop reads CASSSTGSPNYGYTF. The CDR3 DNA sequence: TGTGCCAGCAGCTCCACGGGCAGCCCTAACTATGGCTACACCTTC. Combining the CDR3 with reference TRBV7-9 and TRBJ1-2 gives the whole variable domain DTGVSQNPRHKITKRGQNVTFRCDPISEHNRLYWYRQTLGQGPEFLTYFQNEAQLEKSRLLSDRFSAERPKGSFSTLEIQRTEQGDSAMYLCASSSTGSPNYGYTFGSGTRLTVV.

The table lists this clonotype with a few counts. V and J are TRBV13 and TRBJ1-4; weak D call: TRBD1 (6 bases). This CDR3 contains 13 residues. CDR1 and CDR2 from the germline V gene are PRHDT and FYEKMQ (reference sequence). V lost 10 bases to trimming and J lost 6 bases, with 15 bases between them. The CDR3 DNA reads TGTGCCACCGGGGGCGGCCTGTATGAAAAACTGTTTTTT. This sequence encodes CATGGGLYEKLFF.

The chain links TRBV11-2 to TRBJ2-7; a possible D gene is TRBD2 (5 bases). CDR3 size: 13 residues. From germline, CDR1 is SGHAT and CDR2 FQNNGV. Trimming left V 5 bases short and J 3 bases short, with 11 bases between. In nucleotides, the CDR3 is TGTGCCAGCAGCCCCCGCGGGCGCTACGAGCAGTACTTC. It is translated as CASSPRGRYEQYF.

This clonotype turned up a few times. Here the CDR3 DNA reads TGCAGTGCTCCACCAGAGAGCGGGGGGCCCACAGATACGCAGTATTTT. This translates into CSAPPESGGPTDTQYF. The chain joins TRBV20-1 to TRBJ2-3; 9 nucleotides align to TRBD2. CDR3 size: 16 residues. Germline assignment: CDR1 DFQATT and CDR2 SNEGSKA (reference sequence). Trimming removed 5 bases from V and 2 bases from J; junction bases left unmatched: 11.

This clonotype was found many times. The chain recombines TRBV29-1 with TRBJ2-2; D perhaps matches TRBD1 (6 bases). Germline V gene lookup returns CDR1 SQVTM and CDR2 ANQGSEA. The CDR3 loop spans 12 amino acids. Trimming took off 4 bases at V and 6 bases at J, with 9 bases between the two ends. The CDR3 sequence: CSVGAGAGELFF. The CDR3 coding sequence is TGCAGCGTTGGGGCAGGGGCCGGGGAGCTGTTTTTT.